This T cell receptor (beta chain) was identified in a study of T cells in Graves' hyperthyroidism and ophthalmopathy. Study-wide points: Most thyroid clonotypes expanded above 0.001 appeared in blood too. Ophthalmopathy, which appeared later, was predicted by the model a median roughly 6.4 months before onset.

The CDR3 runs 16 residues. After removal of 8 bases from V and 6 bases from J, the junction contained 13 bases not matched to a gene. Germline V gene data show CDR1 as DFQATT and CDR2 as SNEGSKA (reference sequence). Only a few counts were recorded for this clonotype. No antigen is known for it. The source material, RNA transcripts, was used to amplify TCR beta CDR3 regions. When the TCR CDR3 underwent first-round RT-PCR, the HTBI primer set was used. Each CDR3 protein is one row after TCRdb ran MiXCR on the multiplex PCR reads. Seen here are 450,000 to 600,000 distinct CDR3 sequences, less than 20% observed once, and the top ten hold roughly 44%.

The rearrangement uses TRBV20-1 and TRBJ2-1; TRBD2 aligns across 13 bases. Source material: blood. The TCR originated in a man in his forties with Graves' ophthalmopathy. The CDR3 region is CSKVPPGLAGVNEQFF. Here the CDR3 DNA reads TGCAGTAAGGTCCCACCCGGACTAGCGGGAGTCAATGAGCAGTTCTTC.